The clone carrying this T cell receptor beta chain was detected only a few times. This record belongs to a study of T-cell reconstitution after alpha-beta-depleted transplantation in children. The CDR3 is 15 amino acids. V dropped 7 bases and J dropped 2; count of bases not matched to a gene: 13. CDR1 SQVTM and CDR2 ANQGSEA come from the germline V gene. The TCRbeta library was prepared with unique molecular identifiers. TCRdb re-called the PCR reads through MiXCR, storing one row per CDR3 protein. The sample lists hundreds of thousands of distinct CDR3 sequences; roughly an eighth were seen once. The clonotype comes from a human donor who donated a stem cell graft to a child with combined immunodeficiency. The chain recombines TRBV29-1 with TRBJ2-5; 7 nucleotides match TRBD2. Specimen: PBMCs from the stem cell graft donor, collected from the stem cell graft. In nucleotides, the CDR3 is TGCAGCGCTACCGGGAGGCTAGCGGCTCAAGAGACCCAGTACTTC. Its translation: CSATGRLAAQETQYF.